This TCR beta chain came from a study of graft-versus-host responses after intestinal transplantation. Study overall: Isolated intestinal, liver-intestinal, or multivisceral transplants were what recipients had. Every one of the recipients received anti-thymocyte globulin induction and afterwards took tacrolimus and steroids for approximately three years.

V lost 3 bases, J lost 5 bases, and 10 bases lay in between. Germline loops: CDR1 SNHLY, CDR2 FYNNEI. This CDR3 has 14 residues. The assay was immunoSEQ multiplex PCR, and TCRdb's table has in-frame clones only and misses some. The sample lists around 110,000 clones, 90% to 95% occurring once. Comment on this clone: Its matching antigen is unknown.

Whole-study results and caveats: Early post-transplant falls in HvG clones accompanied the peak levels of circulating GvH clones. GvH clones detected in recipient marrow included some appearing first in ileum or blood.

The chain uses TRBV2 and TRBJ2-2; weak D call: TRBD1 (6 bases). The receptor was isolated from a human donor who was the organ donor for an intestinal transplant. Sequenced material: unstimulated CD8+ T cells sorted from spleen or lymph node cells, taken before transplant. CDR3 DNA sequence: TGTGCCAGCAGTGACAGGGGCGGTACCGGGGAGCTGTTTTTT. Translating gives CASSDRGGTGELFF.